This is a list of T cell receptor beta chains from one sample in a study of blood T cell repertoires in COVID-19. Sequenced by immunoSEQ multiplex PCR; TCRdb stores in-frame clones only, minus some. The sample lists roughly 200,000 clones; over 80% were seen once. Sequenced material: PBMCs or T cells enriched from blood (not recorded which). Receptors originate from a man aged 25-45 years who had recovered from COVID-19. CDR3s include the opening cysteine and the closing phenylalanine or tryptophan. The order of the fields is D gene, V gene, J gene, clone size, CDR3 protein, CDR3 DNA. D genes are given only for firm matches. The listing skips clone size in some rows; elsewhere it reads once, few, many or a size class.

.,TRBV28,TRBJ2-5,once,CASSPTLRETQYF,TGTGCCAGCAGCCCAACCCTCAGGGAGACCCAGTACTTC
.,TRBV6-2/TRBV6-3,TRBJ2-4,.,CASSPRNRVNIQYF,TGTGCCAGCAGTCCCCGGAACAGGGTTAACATTCAGTACTTC
.,TRBV10-3,TRBJ2-7,once,CAISESAARDSYEQYF,TGTGCCATCAGTGAGTCGGCGGCTCGGGACTCCTACGAGCAGTACTTC
.,TRBV9,TRBJ2-5,.,CASSVAGQETQYF,TGTGCCAGCAGCGTAGCCGGGCAAGAGACCCAGTACTTC
TRBD1,TRBV30,TRBJ1-6,.,CAGGQGIRNRLHF,TGTGCCGGGGGACAGGGCATACGGAATCGCCTCCACTTT
TRBD1,TRBV10-3,TRBJ1-1,.,CAISESGTTGGTEAFF,TGTGCCATCAGTGAGTCCGGGACGACAGGGGGCACTGAAGCTTTCTTT
.,TRBV14,TRBJ2-7,.,CASSQTPRDYEQYF,TGTGCCAGCAGCCAAACCCCCCGGGATTACGAGCAGTACTTC
.,TRBV18,TRBJ1-5,once,CASSPPGLRDNQPQHF,TGTGCCAGCTCACCACCGGGACTCCGAGACAATCAGCCCCAGCATTTT
TRBD2,TRBV2,TRBJ2-2,.,CAILAEVTGELFF,TGTGCCATTCTAGCGGAGGTCACCGGGGAGCTGTTTTTT
TRBD1,TRBV27,TRBJ1-2,.,CASSSLYQTGDYGYTF,TGTGCCAGCAGTTCTCTCTATCAGACAGGGGACTATGGCTACACCTTC
.,TRBV5-4,TRBJ2-7,.,CASSLGSGMGSF,TGTGCCAGCAGCTTGGGATCGGGGATGGGCTCCTTC
.,TRBV6-2/TRBV6-3,TRBJ2-7,once,CASSYAGYGYEQYF,TGTGCCAGCAGTTACGCAGGGTATGGGTACGAGCAGTACTTC
TRBD1,TRBV7-2,TRBJ1-5,few,CASSPGQGLIQPQHF,TGTGCCAGCAGCCCAGGACAGGGTTTAATTCAGCCCCAGCATTTT
.,TRBV11-2,TRBJ2-3,.,CASSPDSSERTDTQYF,TGTGCCAGCAGCCCCGACAGCTCCGAACGCACAGATACGCAGTATTTT
TRBD1,TRBV18,TRBJ2-5,few,CASSPGTGLATQYF,TGTGCCAGCTCACCAGGGACAGGGTTGGCGACCCAGTACTTC
.,TRBV15,TRBJ2-7,.,CATSRDLGEDEQYF,TGTGCCACCAGCAGAGATCTGGGAGAGGACGAGCAGTACTTC
TRBD1,TRBV7-2,TRBJ2-7,.,CASSVGQGSYEQYF,TGTGCCAGCAGCGTGGGACAGGGCTCCTACGAGCAGTACTTC
.,TRBV15,TRBJ1-3,few,CATSRGPGLVSGNTIYF,TGTGCCACCAGCAGAGGACCAGGCCTCGTCTCTGGAAACACCATATATTTT
.,TRBV13,TRBJ1-6,few,CASSLVGGLGNSPLHF,TGTGCCAGCAGCTTAGTGGGGGGACTGGGTAATTCACCCCTCCACTTT
.,TRBV6-5,TRBJ2-7,.,CASSLTQAPYEQYF,TGTGCCAGCTCGTTAACACAGGCCCCCTACGAGCAGTACTTC
.,TRBV3-1/TRBV3-2,TRBJ2-1,.,CASSLPPGSPGSYNEQFF,TGTGCCAGCAGCCTCCCTCCGGGGTCCCCGGGGTCCTACAATGAGCAGTTCTTC
.,TRBV2,TRBJ2-1,.,CASSVTMATEGEQFF,TGTGCCAGCAGTGTGACAATGGCCACTGAGGGTGAGCAGTTCTTC
.,TRBV30,TRBJ2-3,.,CAWMVGGRDTQYF,TGTGCCTGGATGGTGGGGGGGCGGGATACGCAGTATTTT
TRBD2,TRBV2,TRBJ2-3,.,CASPRGLALDTNPTDTQYF,TGTGCCAGCCCCCGGGGACTAGCGTTAGACACGAACCCCACAGATACGCAGTATTTT
TRBD1,TRBV6-5,TRBJ1-1,once,CASSYSSTGVNTEAFF,TGTGCCAGCAGTTACTCGTCGACAGGGGTAAATACTGAAGCTTTCTTT
.,TRBV3-1/TRBV3-2,TRBJ2-1,.,CASSLPGRGEQFF,TGTGCCAGCAGCCTTCCGGGTCGCGGTGAGCAGTTCTTC
.,TRBV10-3,TRBJ1-2,.,CAISEPTTHKFYGYTF,TGTGCCATCAGTGAGCCCACGACTCACAAATTCTATGGCTACACCTTC
.,TRBV6-6,TRBJ1-2,.,CASSPPSFRGSISNYGYTF,TGTGCCAGCAGTCCCCCTTCGTTTAGGGGCTCCATCTCCAACTATGGCTACACCTTC
TRBD1,TRBV5-4,TRBJ2-7,few,CASSLWGAGTGLDEQYF,TGTGCCAGCAGCTTGTGGGGTGCCGGGACAGGGTTAGACGAGCAGTACTTC
.,TRBV19,TRBJ2-3,few,CASSLYYYRDRTDTQYF,TGTGCCAGTAGTCTCTACTACTACAGGGATCGCACAGATACGCAGTATTTT
.,TRBV4-2,TRBJ2-2,.,CASSQDRDFPVVELFF,TGTGCCAGCAGCCAAGACCGGGACTTCCCCGTCGTGGAGCTGTTTTTT
TRBD2,TRBV4-1,TRBJ2-7,.,CASSQGLLAGASYEQYF,TGCGCCAGCAGCCAAGGATTACTAGCGGGGGCCTCCTACGAGCAGTACTTC
.,TRBV4-3,TRBJ2-2,.,CASSQAHGAGELFF,TGCGCCAGCAGCCAAGCTCACGGTGCCGGGGAGCTGTTTTTT
TRBD2,TRBV27,TRBJ2-1,.,CASSYAVTSGTNEQFF,TGTGCCAGCAGTTACGCGGTGACTAGCGGTACCAATGAGCAGTTCTTC
TRBD1,TRBV19,TRBJ2-7,.,CASSTLPGQGVHEQYF,TGTGCCAGTAGTACTCTACCGGGACAGGGTGTCCACGAGCAGTACTTC
TRBD2,TRBV5-1,TRBJ2-2,.,CASSGRSAGGYTGELFF,TGCGCCAGCAGCGGACGGTCAGCGGGAGGTTACACCGGGGAGCTGTTTTTT
.,TRBV9,TRBJ1-6,.,CASSVTKGSPLHF,TGTGCCAGCAGCGTAACCAAGGGGTCACCCCTCCACTTT
TRBD1,TRBV6-2/TRBV6-3,TRBJ1-1,.,CASSYTRTGLNTEAFF,TGTGCCAGCAGTTACACGCGGACAGGCTTGAACACTGAAGCTTTCTTT
.,TRBV6-5,TRBJ2-5,.,CASSYFTGFQETQYF,TGTGCCAGCAGTTACTTTACAGGTTTCCAAGAGACCCAGTACTTC
TRBD2,TRBV4-3,TRBJ2-5,.,CASSQDGPFAGGKETQYF,TGCGCCAGCAGCCAAGATGGACCCTTCGCGGGGGGGAAAGAGACCCAGTACTTC
TRBD1,TRBV19,TRBJ2-5,.,CASREQGRETQYF,TGTGCCAGTAGAGAACAGGGGCGGGAGACCCAGTACTTC
.,TRBV15,TRBJ2-1,.,CATSRARSYNEQFF,TGTGCCACCAGCAGAGCTAGGTCCTACAATGAGCAGTTCTTC
.,TRBV21-1,TRBJ2-2,.,CASSIPGRGQLFF,TGTGCCAGCAGCATACCCGGGCGGGGACAGCTGTTTTTT
.,TRBV13,TRBJ2-7,.,CASSLGSSYEQYF,TGTGCCAGCAGCTTGGGCAGCTCCTACGAGCAGTACTTC
.,TRBV27,TRBJ2-1,.,CASSLTVGPNEQFF,TGTGCCAGCAGTTTGACAGTGGGGCCCAATGAGCAGTTCTTC
TRBD1,TRBV30,TRBJ1-4,.,CAWSVGQGGLDGKLFF,TGTGCCTGGAGTGTTGGGCAGGGGGGCCTTGATGGAAAACTGTTTTTT
TRBD1,TRBV30,TRBJ1-5,.,CAWNGQGGGQPQHF,TGTGCCTGGAACGGACAGGGCGGGGGTCAGCCCCAGCATTTT
.,TRBV28,TRBJ2-7,.,CASSYPIDLLGSSYEQYF,TGTGCCAGCAGTTACCCTATCGACCTACTAGGAAGCTCCTACGAGCAGTACTTC
TRBD1,TRBV28,TRBJ1-3,.,CASSRGTGTRNTIYF,TGTGCCAGCAGCCGGGGGACAGGGACGAGAAACACCATATATTTT
TRBD2,TRBV5-1,TRBJ2-7,.,CASSFGTSGRRSYEQYF,TGCGCCAGCAGCTTCGGGACTAGCGGGAGGCGATCCTACGAGCAGTACTTC
TRBD1,TRBV19,TRBJ1-1,.,CASTGLRTGGPPEAFF,TGTGCCAGTACTGGCCTTCGGACAGGGGGCCCCCCTGAAGCTTTCTTT
.,TRBV7-2,TRBJ2-5,once,CASRPNSRGTQYF,TGTGCCAGCAGACCGAATTCACGAGGGACCCAGTACTTC
TRBD1,TRBV14,TRBJ2-1,once,CASSQEQGVVGEQFF,TGTGCCAGCAGCCAAGAACAGGGGGTAGTAGGTGAGCAGTTCTTC
TRBD1,TRBV6-5,TRBJ2-2,.,CASRAAGQVTGELFF,TGTGCCAGCAGGGCCGCGGGACAGGTCACCGGGGAGCTGTTTTTT
TRBD2,TRBV24-1,TRBJ2-1,.,CATSVAGVYNEQFF,TGTGCCACCAGTGTAGCGGGAGTTTACAATGAGCAGTTCTTC